This entry concerns a single T cell receptor (beta chain). The naive CD8 fraction comprised CD45RO-negative cells positively selected for CCR7 and excluded terminally differentiated effector memory CD45RA+ cells. The data originate from a study of shared clonotypes between healthy human individuals. Across the whole study: A donor's plate count was three for CD4 naive and three for CD4 memory; CD8 naive had two and CD8 memory one.

Trimming left V 2 bases short and J 7 bases short, with 14 bases between. Germline CDR1 reads SGHVS; CDR2 reads FQNEAQ. This CDR3 spans 15 amino acids. Clones were read by immunoSEQ multiplex PCR, and TCRdb kept only the in-frame ones, dropping some. In the table there are about 2.1 million clones, 85% to 95% of which are singletons. Sequences were obtained from naive CD8+ T cells from PBMCs. J is TRBJ1-4 and V is TRBV7-8; no reliable D call. This receptor was identified in a man aged 18 to 30 in good health. Some clones in this sample may be carry-over from other donors' samples. The CDR3 loop reads CASSLTAPLVEKLFF. Here the CDR3 DNA reads TGTGCCAGCAGCTTAACGGCACCCCTGGTTGAAAAACTGTTTTTT.